This T cell receptor (beta chain) was observed in a study of T cell responses to AZD1222 COVID-19 vaccine (dated by TCRdb to about 2021). Study-wide context: AZD1222 recipients given second doses at about 4 weeks or at about 12 weeks were pooled, since spike-specific TCR depth and breadth were not found to differ between the two schedules. TCR sequencing covered fewer than 250 trial participants: 207 given two doses of AZD1222 and 26 given two doses of MenACWY control vaccine. Trial participants were enrolled into age subgroups of 18-55, 56-69 and 70-plus years, which contained approximately 150, 28 and 58 TCR-sequenced participants, respectively.

Explained via the paper, the time point label denotes: baseline before first vaccination. Vaccinee samples were obtained from the UK trials COV001 and COV002, which included a single-blind randomized controlled phase 2/3 trial of AZD1222 (ChAdOx1 nCoV-19) in healthy adults. For TCRbeta chain sequencing, PBMC samples were collected from trial participants at day 0 and at day 28 after the second dose. The CDR3 spans 15 residues, from the cysteine through the phenylalanine. Of all the DNA, just the CDR3 is kept, 45 bases in frame from base 1. The germline V gene encodes CDR1 KGHSH and CDR2 LQKENI. At the junction V is shortened by 0 bases and J by 4 bases, with 12 bases in between. What the authors observed across the whole study: After two AZD1222 doses, both the breadth and the depth of spike-specific TCRs were significantly higher than at day 0 and than in MenACWY recipients. Participants were mostly white British and included more females than males, and it was suggested by the authors that clonal diversity may have been underestimated. In the small 56-69-year group, the increase in depth fell short of significance, most likely because of low power. The whole spike protein was spanned by vaccine-associated CD4 TCRs, and dominant responses were seen in regions 160-218 and 743-854. No day 14 peak-response samples were available, so repertoires were characterized only after the peak T cell response. Conclusions about previously exposed vaccinees are limited, since just five or six AZD1222 recipients were seropositive for SARS-CoV-2 at baseline. Nearly half of unique spike-specific TCRs reportedly recognized epitopes outside regions mutated in the B.1.351 and B.1.1.7 variants.

On this clone itself: The specificity of this receptor is unknown. No much larger clonotype is one base removed from it; base qualities were not supplied.

The CDR3 regions of human TCRbeta chains were analyzed by immunosequencing. Per the original workflow: TCRs in the repertoires were matched against a reference library of SARS-CoV-2-specific TCRs that had been generated with the MIRA antigen-specificity platform. Breadth was defined as the fraction of unique TCRs that were SARS-CoV-2-associated, and depth was defined as the fraction of total T cells that were SARS-CoV-2-associated. Using the MIRA data, each spike-specific TCR was assigned both to the spike region to which the TCR was reactive and to a CD4 or CD8 class. Log10-transformed breadth and depth values were compared by one-way ANOVA with Sidak's multiple comparisons tests. TCRdb holds this immuneACCESS table with in-frame rearrangements only. Some clones are missing; in checked studies, unresolved V genes explain under half, and the rest has no known cause. The V and J calls and clone size are taken from that table; D and trimming were inferred from the DNA. The sample table contains 93,000 or so clones; only one count was recorded for 80% to 90% of them. The leading ten clones occupy approximately 20% of the sample.

This receptor was obtained from an adult in good health. The chain employs TRBV18 and TRBJ1-1; a tentative D call is TRBD1 (6 bases match). The source material was peripheral blood, sampled on day 0 of AZD1222 vaccination. The CDR3 corresponds to CASSPPTGPGTEAFF. Read as DNA, the sequence is TGTGCCAGCTCACCACCGACAGGACCGGGCACTGAAGCTTTCTTT. Supplemented by the reference TRBV18 and TRBJ1-1 proteins around the CDR3, the complete variable domain is NAGVMQNPRHLVRRRGQEARLRCSPMKGHSHVYWYRQLPEEGLKFMVYLQKENIIDESGMPKERFSAEFPKEGPSILRIQQVVRGDSAAYFCASSPPTGPGTEAFFGQGTRLTVV.